These 11 T cell receptor beta chains were sequenced from one sample in a study of cytomegalovirus exposure and HLA in healthy donors. PCR employed 60 Vbeta and 13 Jbeta primers. Sequenced by immunoSEQ multiplex PCR; TCRdb stores in-frame clones only, minus some. Here the sample spans 200,000 to 250,000 clones, around 80% being singletons. The sample consisted of PBMCs. The receptors derive from a woman in her thirties or forties in good health and CMV-seronegative.

This chain uses TRBV5-1 with TRBJ1-2, with TRBD1 identical over 7 bases. With V trimmed by 5 bases and J by 7 bases, 5 bases remained unmatched. The CDR3 sequence is 12 residues long. CDR1 is SGHRS and CDR2 is YFSETQ in the germline V gene. The CDR3 DNA follows: TGCGCCAGCAGTTCACAGGGGAGTGGCTACACCTTC. It specifies CASSSQGSGYTF.

The rearrangement joins TRBV28 to TRBJ2-5; no clear D. The better agreement between TRBJ2-7 and the DNA end casts doubt on the J call. Germline CDR1 MDHEN, CDR2 SYDVKM. CDR3 size: 12 residues. CDR3 sequence reads: CASSLAYYEQYF. In DNA form, the CDR3 reads TGTGCCAGCAGTTTAGCGTATTACGAGCAGTACTTC.

The rearrangement uses TRBV25-1 and TRBJ2-7, with 15 bases aligning to TRBD2. The CDR3 is 17 residues long. J lost 4 bases, V lost 6 bases, and 10 bases had no gene match. From germline, CDR1 is MGHDK and CDR2 SYGVNS. The CDR3 nucleotides are TGTGCCAGCAGGGGTAGATCCGGGACTAGCGGGGGGTACGAGCAGTACTTC. Translating gives CASRGRSGTSGGYEQYF.

This chain joins TRBV19 and TRBJ1-6; D is unclear. The CDR3 is 16 amino acids. Trimming pared 3 bases from V and 7 bases from J, leaving 16 bases between. CDR1 is LNHDA and CDR2 is SQIVND in the germline V gene (reference sequence). The CDR3 loop is CASSISSSSRNSPLHF. In DNA form, the CDR3 reads TGTGCCAGTAGTATCTCGTCTTCCTCGAGGAATTCACCCCTCCACTTT.

The chain carries TRBV7-9 and TRBJ1-2; weak D call: TRBD1 (5 bases). This CDR3 has 12 residues. Trimming shortened V by 5 bases and J by 8 bases, and 12 bases separated the two germline ends. Per the germline V gene, CDR1 is SEHNR and CDR2 is FQNEAQ (reference sequence). The CDR3 DNA sequence: TGTGCCAGCAGCCATCCCGGGGGAGGCTACACCTTC. Translated: CASSHPGGGYTF.

This rearrangement joins TRBV19 to TRBJ2-6, with TRBD1 as a possible D gene (5 bases). This CDR3 has 15 amino acids. V lost 5 bases to trimming and J lost 2 bases, with 10 bases between them. Per germline, CDR1 LNHDA and CDR2 SQIVND (reference sequence). CDR3 protein: CASSPRVPGANVLTF. CDR3 sequence (DNA): TGTGCCAGTAGTCCCAGGGTCCCTGGGGCCAACGTCCTGACTTTC.

The gene calls are TRBV2 and TRBJ2-3; D is possibly TRBD2 (5 bases). CDR1 is SNHLY, CDR2 FYNNEI, per germline. Trimming took off 6 bases at V and 3 bases at J, with 10 bases between the two ends. The CDR3 length is 13 residues. The CDR3 nucleotides read TGTGCCAGCAGCATCACGGGGACAGATACGCAGTATTTT. This encodes CASSITGTDTQYF.

The gene calls are TRBV5-4 and TRBJ2-5, with TRBD2 identical over 10 bases. This CDR3 region has 15 residues. J lost 5 bases, V lost 3 bases, and 7 bases had no gene match. The V gene's germline CDR1 is SGHNT and CDR2 YYREEE (reference sequence). The DNA for the CDR3 is TGTGCCAGCAGCTCCCCCCTAGCGGGGGTCGAGACCCAGTACTTC. It codes for CASSSPLAGVETQYF.

This clone was detected a few times. The genes are TRBV25-1 and TRBJ2-2, with D maybe TRBD1 (6 bases). Per germline, CDR1 MGHDK and CDR2 SYGVNS. Between the trimmed V and J ends, which lost 6 bases and 6 bases, there was a span of 8 bases. This CDR3 is built from 12 residues. The CDR3: CASRGAAGELFF. As DNA, the CDR3 is TGTGCCAGCAGGGGGGCTGCCGGGGAGCTGTTTTTT.

The genes are TRBV30 and TRBJ1-2, with D tentatively TRBD1 (6 bases). V lost 3 bases, J lost 3 bases, and 17 bases lay in between. This CDR3 region has 15 residues. The germline gives CDR1 GTSNPN, CDR2 SVGIG (reference sequence). The CDR3 nucleotides are TGTGCCTGGAGGGTAACCCGACAGGTCGACTATGGCTACACCTTC. The encoded protein is CAWRVTRQVDYGYTF.

The chain links TRBV6-4 to TRBJ1-2; tentative D call: TRBD1 (6 bases). Germline V gene data show CDR1 as MRHNA and CDR2 as SNTAGT. V lost 3 bases to trimming and J lost 7 bases, with 18 bases between them. CDR3 size: 15 residues. CDR3 sequence reads: CASSEEGGAPGGYTF. Here the CDR3 DNA reads TGTGCCAGCAGTGAGGAGGGGGGGGCACCAGGTGGCTACACCTTC.